Listed below are T cell receptor beta chains from one sample, sequenced in a study of T cells in pancreatic ductal adenocarcinoma. Produced via immunoSEQ multiplex PCR; TCRdb's table is partial and in-frame only. The sample holds about 4,600 clones, around 72% seen once. Sequenced material: pancreatic tumor tissue. The origin of the receptors is a human donor with pancreatic ductal adenocarcinoma. The CDR3 runs from the conserved cysteine through the conserved F or W. The order of the fields is D gene, clone size, V gene, J gene, CDR3 length, CDR3 protein, CDR3 DNA. D genes are given only for firm matches. Expanded clones are given a class, and other clones once, few, many or no size at all.

NA	NA	TRBV20-1	TRBJ2-1	11	CSVAGYNEQFF	TGCAGCGTCGCGGGGTACAATGAGCAGTTCTTC
TRBD1	NA	TRBV10-3	TRBJ1-1	15	CAISAGSQGGSKAFF	TGTGCCATCAGTGCCGGGAGTCAGGGGGGGTCAAAAGCTTTCTTT
TRBD2	NA	TRBV5-1	TRBJ2-1	14	CASSRLAGVDEQFF	TGCGCCAGCAGCCGACTAGCGGGGGTGGATGAGCAGTTCTTC
NA	once	TRBV6-1	TRBJ1-1	13	CASSGQHNTEAFF	TGTGCCAGCAGTGGGCAGCACAACACTGAAGCTTTCTTT
TRBD1	few	TRBV19	TRBJ1-2	13	CASSLTGDWGYTF	TGTGCCAGTAGTCTGACAGGGGACTGGGGCTACACCTTC
NA	NA	TRBV27	TRBJ1-3	14	CASSLMGSGNTIYF	TGTGCCAGCAGTTTAATGGGTTCTGGAAACACCATATATTTT
NA	NA	TRBV18	TRBJ1-3	17	CASSPPTGQPTGNTIYF	TGTGCCAGCTCACCACCGACAGGACAGCCGACTGGAAACACCATATATTTT
TRBD2	NA	TRBV9	TRBJ2-7	16	CASSVEGLAVPYEQYF	TGTGCCAGCAGCGTTGAGGGGCTAGCGGTACCCTACGAGCAGTACTTC
NA	large	TRBV5-6	TRBJ1-1	15	CASSLGTGRNTEAFF	TGTGCCAGCAGCTTGGGCACAGGGCGGAACACTGAAGCTTTCTTT
NA	few	TRBV7-8	TRBJ2-5	14	CASSFGTTQETQYF	TGTGCCAGCAGCTTCGGGACAACTCAAGAGACCCAGTACTTC
TRBD2	NA	TRBV2	TRBJ2-2	15	CASRETSGRTGELFF	TGTGCCAGCAGGGAGACTAGCGGGAGAACCGGGGAGCTGTTTTTT
NA	NA	TRBV2	TRBJ2-7	13	CASSKFLGHEQYF	TGTGCCAGCAGCAAATTTCTAGGGCACGAGCAGTACTTC
NA	once	TRBV6-1	TRBJ2-5	14	CASALDAAIETQYF	TGTGCCAGCGCCTTGGACGCAGCTATCGAGACCCAGTACTTC
NA	NA	TRBV18	TRBJ1-1	18	CASSPAGAGVSEDTEAFF	TGTGCCAGCTCCCCGGCGGGTGCAGGAGTGTCTGAGGACACTGAAGCTTTCTTT
TRBD2	NA	TRBV5-4	TRBJ2-3	15	CASSQGSGREDTQYF	TGCGCCAGCAGCCAAGGTAGCGGGAGGGAGGATACGCAGTATTTT
TRBD2	NA	TRBV4-1	TRBJ2-1	17	CASSQVMASGRRDEQFF	TGCGCCAGCAGCCAAGTTATGGCTAGCGGCCGTCGGGATGAGCAGTTCTTC
NA	NA	TRBV7-9	TRBJ2-2	15	CASSLAGTNTGELFF	TGTGCCAGCAGCTTAGCAGGGACGAACACCGGGGAGCTGTTTTTT
NA	NA	TRBV2	TRBJ2-5	11	CASMVSETQYF	TGTGCCAGCATGGTTTCGGAGACCCAGTACTTC
NA	few	TRBV5-1	TRBJ1-1	14	CASSLATRNTEAFF	TGCGCCAGCAGCTTGGCGACACGGAACACTGAAGCTTTCTTT
TRBD1	NA	TRBV7-2	TRBJ1-1	12	CASSRDSTRAFF	TGTGCCAGCAGCCGGGACAGCACTCGAGCTTTCTTT
NA	NA	TRBV28	TRBJ1-2	15	CASSPTRRSNYGYTF	TGTGCCAGCAGCCCCACGAGGAGGTCGAACTATGGCTACACCTTC